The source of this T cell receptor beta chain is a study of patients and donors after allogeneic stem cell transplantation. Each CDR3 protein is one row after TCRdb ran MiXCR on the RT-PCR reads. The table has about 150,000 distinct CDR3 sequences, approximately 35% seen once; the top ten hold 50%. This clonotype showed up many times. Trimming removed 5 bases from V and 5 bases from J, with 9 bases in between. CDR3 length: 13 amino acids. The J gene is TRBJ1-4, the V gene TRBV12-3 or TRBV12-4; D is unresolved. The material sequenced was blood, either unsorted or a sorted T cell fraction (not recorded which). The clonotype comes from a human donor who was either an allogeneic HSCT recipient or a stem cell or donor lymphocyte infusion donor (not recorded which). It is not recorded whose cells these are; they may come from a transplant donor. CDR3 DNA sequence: TGTGCCAGCAGTGACACGGCCAATGAAAAACTGTTTTTT. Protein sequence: CASSDTANEKLFF.